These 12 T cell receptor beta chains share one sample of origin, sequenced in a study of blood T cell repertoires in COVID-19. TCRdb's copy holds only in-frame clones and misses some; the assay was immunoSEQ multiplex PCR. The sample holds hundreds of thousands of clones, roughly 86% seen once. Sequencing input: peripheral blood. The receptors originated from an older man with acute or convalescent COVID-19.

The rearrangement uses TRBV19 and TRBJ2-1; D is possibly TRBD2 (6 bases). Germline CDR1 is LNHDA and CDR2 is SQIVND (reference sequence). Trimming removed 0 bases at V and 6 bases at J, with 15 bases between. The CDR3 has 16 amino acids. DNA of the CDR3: TGTGCCAGTAGTATAGATGTGCGGGGAGCCCGCAATGAGCAGTTCTTC. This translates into CASSIDVRGARNEQFF.

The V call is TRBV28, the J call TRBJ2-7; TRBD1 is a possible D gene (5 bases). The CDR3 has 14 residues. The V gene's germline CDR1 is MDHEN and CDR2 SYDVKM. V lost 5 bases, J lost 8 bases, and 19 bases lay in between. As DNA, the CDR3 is TGTGCCAGCAGTGGCCAAGGGGCAGGGATCCAGCAGTACTTC. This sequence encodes CASSGQGAGIQQYF.

The CDR3 here is CASRDSLYTGELFF. The CDR3 DNA is TGTGCCAGCAGAGACAGCCTATACACCGGGGAGCTGTTTTTT. The chain carries TRBV5-6 and TRBJ2-2, with D perhaps matching TRBD1 (5 bases). The V gene's germline CDR1 is SGHDT and CDR2 YYEEEE. Trimming left V 5 bases short and J 3 bases short, with 11 bases between. The CDR3 loop spans 14 amino acids.

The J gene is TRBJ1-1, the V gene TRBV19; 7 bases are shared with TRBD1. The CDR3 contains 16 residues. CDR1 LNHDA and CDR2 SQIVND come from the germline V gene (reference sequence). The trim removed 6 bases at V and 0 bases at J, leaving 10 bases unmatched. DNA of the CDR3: TGTGCCAGTAGGTCAGGGTGGCAGGGGGTGAACACTGAAGCTTTCTTT. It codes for CASRSGWQGVNTEAFF.

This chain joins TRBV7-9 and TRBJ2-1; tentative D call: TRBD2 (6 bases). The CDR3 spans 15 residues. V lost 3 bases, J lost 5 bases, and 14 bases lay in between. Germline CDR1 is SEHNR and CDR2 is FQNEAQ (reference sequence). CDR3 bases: TGTGCCAGCAGCTTCCCCGGGACTCTCGACAATGAGCAGTTCTTC. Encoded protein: CASSFPGTLDNEQFF. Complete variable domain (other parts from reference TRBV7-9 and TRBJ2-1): DTGVSQNPRHKITKRGQNVTFRCDPISEHNRLYWYRQTLGQGPEFLTYFQNEAQLEKSRLLSDRFSAERPKGSFSTLEIQRTEQGDSAMYLCASSFPGTLDNEQFFGPGTRLTVL.

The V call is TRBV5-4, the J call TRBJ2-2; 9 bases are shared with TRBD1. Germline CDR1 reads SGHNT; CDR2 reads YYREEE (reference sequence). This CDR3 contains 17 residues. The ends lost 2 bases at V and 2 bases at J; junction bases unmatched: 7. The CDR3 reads CASSFEPGQGNTGELFF. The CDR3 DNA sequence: TGTGCCAGCAGCTTCGAGCCGGGACAGGGAAACACCGGGGAGCTGTTTTTT.

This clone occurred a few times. The CDR3 protein is CASSSLTGGSYGYTF. DNA of the CDR3: TGTGCCAGCAGCTCGCTGACAGGGGGCTCTTATGGCTACACCTTC. The J gene is TRBJ1-2, the V gene TRBV5-4; 10 positions match TRBD1. Unmatched junction bases numbered 7, after V lost 3 bases and J lost 5 bases. The germline V gene has CDR1 SGHNT and CDR2 YYREEE (reference sequence). The CDR3 length is 15 residues.

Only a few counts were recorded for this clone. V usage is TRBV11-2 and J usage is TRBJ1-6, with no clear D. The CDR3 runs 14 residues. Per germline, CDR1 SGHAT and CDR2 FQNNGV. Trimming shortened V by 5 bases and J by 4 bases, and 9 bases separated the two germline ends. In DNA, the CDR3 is TGTGCCAGCAGCCCTGACACGTATAATTCACCCCTCCACTTT. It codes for CASSPDTYNSPLHF.

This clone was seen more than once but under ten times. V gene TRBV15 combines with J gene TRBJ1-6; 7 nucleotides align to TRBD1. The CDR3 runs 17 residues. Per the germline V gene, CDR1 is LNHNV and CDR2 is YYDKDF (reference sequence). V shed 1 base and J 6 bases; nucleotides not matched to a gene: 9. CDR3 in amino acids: CATSRAPRDSINSPLHF. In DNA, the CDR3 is TGTGCCACCAGCAGAGCTCCAAGGGACAGCATTAATTCACCCCTCCACTTT.

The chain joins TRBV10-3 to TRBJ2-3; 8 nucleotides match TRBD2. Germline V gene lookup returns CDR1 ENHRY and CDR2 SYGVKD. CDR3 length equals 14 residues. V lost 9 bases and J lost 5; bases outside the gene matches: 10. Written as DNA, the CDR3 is TGTGCCATACAGGTGGGACTAGATGGAGATACGCAGTATTTT. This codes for CAIQVGLDGDTQYF.

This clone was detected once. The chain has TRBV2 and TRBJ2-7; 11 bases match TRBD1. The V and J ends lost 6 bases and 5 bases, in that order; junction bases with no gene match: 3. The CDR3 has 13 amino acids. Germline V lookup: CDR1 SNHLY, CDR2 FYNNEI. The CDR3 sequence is CASRGQGANEQYF. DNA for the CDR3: TGTGCCAGCAGAGGACAGGGGGCAAACGAGCAGTACTTC.

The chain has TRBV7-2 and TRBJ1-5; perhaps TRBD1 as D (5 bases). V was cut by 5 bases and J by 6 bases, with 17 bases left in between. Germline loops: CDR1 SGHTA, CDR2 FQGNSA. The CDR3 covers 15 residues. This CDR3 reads CASSQSMGGLQPQHF. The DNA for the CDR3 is TGTGCCAGCAGCCAATCCATGGGGGGTCTTCAGCCCCAGCATTTT.